This T cell receptor (beta chain) was captured in a study of T cell clonality in common variable immunodeficiency (dated by TCRdb to about 2015). For sequencing input, CVID and control samples contributed equivalent amounts of genomic DNA. For every sample, a 60 bp segment covering the rearranged TCRbeta CDR3 region was amplified and then sequenced. The immunoSEQ assay, a bias-corrected multiplex PCR with high-throughput sequencing, was employed for TCRbeta amplification. On the study's bioinformatics: Every unique nucleotide sequence counted as a clone and was annotated with V, D and J genes, copy number and frequency. Sequences were labeled productive if in frame, and non-productive if out of frame or containing stop codons. As previously described, clonality was computed from Shannon's entropy. Mean CDR3 Kyte-Doolittle hydropathy was derived from the predicted amino acid sequences of productive clones. Scaled V gene usage was hierarchically clustered using Manhattan distance and complete linkage with the R hclust function. Sharing of clones by CDR3 amino acid sequence was evaluated through resampling of 12 repertoires per group over 100 rounds. The repertoires were screened for approximately 63 published EBV-specific TCRbeta sequences and approximately 240 published CMV-specific TCRbeta sequences. A couple of CVID samples that yielded fewer than 10,000 sequences were excluded from the analysis, so approximately 40 CVID repertoires were retained. TCRdb stores this immuneACCESS table with in-frame sequences only. Part of the clones is absent; in the studies checked, under half of the shortfall reflects unresolved V genes, and no reason is known for the rest. V and J calls plus clone size are reproduced from that table; the DNA served to infer D and trimming. For this sample, about 35,000 clones appear and none is a singleton. The ten largest make up about 9.5% of the sample.

Study-wide conclusions, independent of this receptor: TCRbeta clonality was higher in CVID subjects than in healthy controls (t-test p = 0.018), and the increase was most characteristic of about a third of subjects. CVID TCRbeta sequences were reported to have fewer deletions and N-nucleotide insertions and to lack highly modified clones with 13 or more V deletions. Even though DNA input was equal, the average per sample came to 80,000 to 100,000 unique sequences for controls compared with about 30,000 for CVID samples. Correlations between repertoire features and clinical complications were limited by patient heterogeneity within the CVID cohort. According to the authors, finding the cause of the higher clonality in CVID would require sequencing the repertoires of T cell subpopulations. Healthy controls shared more TCRbeta clones with each other than CVID subjects shared among themselves (p < 0.0001).

The CDR3 measures 15 amino acids from cysteine to phenylalanine. The DNA covers only part of the CDR3, 36 bases in frame from base 1. Trimming at the junction amounts to 4 bases on V and 2 bases on J, and the germline ends lie 13 bases apart. The germline V gene sets CDR1 to SGHNT and CDR2 to YENEEA. This clone was found many times. Its antigen is not yet known. The read stops 3 residues short of the end of the CDR3; the missing end is completed from the germline J gene. Most CVID patients and most healthy controls were of Caucasian heritage. Heparinized peripheral whole blood samples of about 5 to 9 ml were obtained from each donor. Genomic DNA from adults with common variable immune deficiency (CVID) and from healthy adult controls was used for sequencing of TCRbeta CDR3 repertoires. A total of about 22 healthy adult volunteers (around 12 female and some 10 male; age range about 20 to 70 years, mean age around 31) were included in the control group. Diluted blood was subjected to density centrifugation over Hypaque 1077 or Ficoll-Paque for isolation of peripheral blood mononuclear cells. Genomic DNA was obtained from unsorted mononuclear cells using either Qiagen column purification or a centrifugation-based method.

This TCR was sampled from a person aged 18 to 75 in good health. This sequence uses TRBV11-3 and TRBJ2-3; the D gene identity is not certain. Sequencing was performed on peripheral blood mononuclear cells. The CDR3 bases that were read are TGTGCCAGCAGCTCCCGACTTGATACCACAGATACG. This yields the protein CASSSRLDTTDT. The full CDR3 protein is CASSSRLDTTDTQYF.